Below are 8 T cell receptor beta chains sequenced from a single sample in a study of T cell responses to AZD1222 COVID-19 vaccine. Method: immunoSEQ multiplex PCR; TCRdb's copy keeps in-frame clones and lacks some. Found here are 100,000 to 150,000 clones, 90% of them singletons; the top ten hold about 4%. The sequences come from peripheral blood, collected on day 0 of MenACWY control vaccination. These TCRs come from an adult in good health.

This clone occurred once. V and J are TRBV7-3 and TRBJ2-1; weak D call: TRBD2 (6 bases). The CDR3 runs 15 residues. CDR1 and CDR2 from the germline V gene are SGHTA and FQGTGA. Trimming cost V 0 bases and J 0 bases, with 6 bases left between them. The CDR3 sequence is CASSLTGSSYNEQFF. The CDR3 DNA reads as TGTGCCAGCAGCTTAACCGGGAGCTCCTACAATGAGCAGTTCTTC.

This chain uses TRBV19 with TRBJ2-3, with 7 bases fitting TRBD2. Per the germline V gene, CDR1 is LNHDA and CDR2 is SQIVND (reference sequence). J lost 3 bases, V lost 4 bases, and 7 bases had no gene match. The length of the CDR3 is 15 residues. The CDR3, as DNA: TGTGCCAGTAGTACTCGGGAGGACGTGACAGATACGCAGTATTTT. It specifies CASSTREDVTDTQYF.

The V call is TRBV6-5, the J call TRBJ1-6; tentatively, D is TRBD1 (5 bases). The CDR3 runs to 15 residues. V was clipped by 6 bases and J by 7 bases, with 16 bases between them. Germline-derived CDR1 and CDR2 are MNHEY and SVGAGI. CDR3 protein: CASRLTTGGNSPLHF. CDR3 DNA sequence: TGTGCCAGCAGACTGACAACAGGAGGCAATTCACCCCTCCACTTT.

This clone appeared a few times. This chain connects TRBV11-1 to TRBJ2-1, with 12 bases lining up with TRBD2. Germline CDR1 SGHAT, CDR2 FQDESV (reference sequence). CDR3 length: 16 amino acids. Unmatched junction bases numbered 6, after V lost 6 bases and J lost 3 bases. The CDR3 region has the DNA TGTGCCAGCAGGGAAAGACTAGCGGGGGACTACAATGAGCAGTTCTTC. Translation gives CASRERLAGDYNEQFF.

This sequence joins TRBV6-4 and TRBJ1-1; D is ambiguous. V gave up 2 bases and J gave up 0 bases, with 4 bases separating them. Germline CDR1 is MRHNA and CDR2 is SNTAGT. This CDR3 is built from 13 residues. CDR3: CASSDRVNTEAFF. CDR3 DNA: TGTGCCAGCAGTGACAGGGTGAACACTGAAGCTTTCTTT.

This rearrangement joins TRBV7-3 to TRBJ2-3; 7 nucleotides agree with TRBD2. There are 14 residues in the CDR3. CDR1 SGHTA and CDR2 FQGTGA come from the germline V gene. The ends lost 6 bases at V and 0 bases at J; junction bases unmatched: 3. DNA of the CDR3: TGTGCCAGCAGTCCGGGGGGAAGCACAGATACGCAGTATTTT. Protein: CASSPGGSTDTQYF.

The chain is built from TRBV2 and TRBJ2-2; the D gene is possibly TRBD2 (5 bases). Trimming took 6 bases from V and 7 from J, leaving 18 bases between them. The CDR3 has 15 residues. Germline V gives CDR1 SNHLY, CDR2 FYNNEI. For the CDR3, the DNA is TGTGCCAGCAGGAACACCCAGGTCGGGGACGGGGAGCTGTTTTTT. This gives the protein CASRNTQVGDGELFF.

The chain couples TRBV4-1 to TRBJ1-3; D is perhaps TRBD1 (6 bases). The CDR3 runs 18 residues. Germline CDR1 and CDR2: MGHRA and YSYEKL. V shed 0 bases and J shed 0 bases, with 15 bases lying between them. The CDR3 bases are TGCGCCAGCAGCCAAGACGGGACATCGAGTCCCTCTGGAAACACCATATATTTT. Translating it yields CASSQDGTSSPSGNTIYF.